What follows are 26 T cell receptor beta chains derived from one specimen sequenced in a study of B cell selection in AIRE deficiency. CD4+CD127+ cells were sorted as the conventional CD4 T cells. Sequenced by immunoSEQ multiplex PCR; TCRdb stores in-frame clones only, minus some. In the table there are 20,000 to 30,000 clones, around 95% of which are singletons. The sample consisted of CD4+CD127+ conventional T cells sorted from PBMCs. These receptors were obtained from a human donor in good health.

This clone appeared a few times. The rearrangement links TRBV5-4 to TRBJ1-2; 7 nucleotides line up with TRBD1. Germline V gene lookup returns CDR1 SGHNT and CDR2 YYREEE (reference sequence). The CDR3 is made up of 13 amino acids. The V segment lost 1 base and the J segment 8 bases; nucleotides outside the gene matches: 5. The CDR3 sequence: CASSLPDRDGYTF. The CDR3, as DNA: TGTGCCAGCAGCTTGCCCGACAGGGACGGCTACACCTTC.

The chain's CDR3 is CASSGSTGGEQYF. CDR3 in DNA: TGTGCCAGCAGCGGTTCTACAGGGGGCGAGCAGTACTTC. J is TRBJ2-7 and V is TRBV9, with TRBD1 matching 8 bases. V dropped 3 bases and J dropped 6; count of bases not matched to a gene: 5. In germline, CDR1 is SGDLS, CDR2 YYNGEE. This CDR3 has 13 residues.

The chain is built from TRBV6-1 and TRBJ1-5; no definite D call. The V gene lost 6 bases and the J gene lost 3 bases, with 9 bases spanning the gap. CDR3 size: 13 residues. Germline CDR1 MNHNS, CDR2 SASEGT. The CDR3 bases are TGTGCCAGCAGGAAGGAGTCCAATCAGCCCCAGCATTTT. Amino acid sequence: CASRKESNQPQHF.

The CDR3: CASGRQGETQYF. The CDR3 nucleotides read TGTGCCAGCGGGCGGCAGGGAGAGACCCAGTACTTC. The genes are TRBV11-1 and TRBJ2-5; weak D call: TRBD1 (5 bases). Germline V gene data show CDR1 as SGHAT and CDR2 as FQDESV (reference sequence). The CDR3 loop spans 12 amino acids. V lost 8 bases and J 4 bases, leaving 11 bases between the germline ends.

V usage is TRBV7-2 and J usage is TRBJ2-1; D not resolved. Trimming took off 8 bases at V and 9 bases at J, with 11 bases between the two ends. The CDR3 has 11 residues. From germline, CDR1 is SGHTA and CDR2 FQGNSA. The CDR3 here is CASGASGEQFF. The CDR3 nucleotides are TGTGCCAGCGGAGCGTCGGGTGAGCAGTTCTTC.

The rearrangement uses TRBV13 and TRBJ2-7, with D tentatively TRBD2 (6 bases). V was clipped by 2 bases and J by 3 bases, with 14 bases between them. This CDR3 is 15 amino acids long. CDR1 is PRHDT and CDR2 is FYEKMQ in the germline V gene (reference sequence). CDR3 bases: TGTGCCAGCAGCTTAAGAGAGCGGGCGAGCTACGAGCAGTACTTC. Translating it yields CASSLRERASYEQYF. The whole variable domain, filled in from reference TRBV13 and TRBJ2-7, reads AAGVIQSPRHLIKEKRETATLKCYPIPRHDTVYWYQQGPGQDPQFLISFYEKMQSDKGSIPDRFSAQQFSDYHSELNMSSLELGDSALYFCASSLRERASYEQYFGPGTRLTVT.

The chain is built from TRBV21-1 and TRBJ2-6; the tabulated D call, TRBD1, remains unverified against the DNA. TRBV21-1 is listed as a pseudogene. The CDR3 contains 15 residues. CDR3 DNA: TGTGCCAGCAGGAATACAGCCTCTGGGGCCAACGTCCTGACTTTC. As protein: CASRNTASGANVLTF.

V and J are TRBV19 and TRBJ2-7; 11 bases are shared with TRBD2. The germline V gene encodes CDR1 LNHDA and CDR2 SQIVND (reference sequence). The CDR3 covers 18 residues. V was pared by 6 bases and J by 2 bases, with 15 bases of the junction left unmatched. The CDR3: CASSGGVAGGSLTYEQYF. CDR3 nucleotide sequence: TGTGCCAGTAGCGGAGGGGTAGCGGGAGGGTCCTTGACCTACGAGCAGTACTTC.

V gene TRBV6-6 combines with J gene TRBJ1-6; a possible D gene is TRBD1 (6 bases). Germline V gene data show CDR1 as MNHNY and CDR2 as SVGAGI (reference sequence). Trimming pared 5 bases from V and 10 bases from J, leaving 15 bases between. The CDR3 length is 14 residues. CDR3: CASSLTGTSSPLHF. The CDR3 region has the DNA TGTGCCAGCAGTCTCACAGGGACCAGCTCACCCCTCCACTTT.

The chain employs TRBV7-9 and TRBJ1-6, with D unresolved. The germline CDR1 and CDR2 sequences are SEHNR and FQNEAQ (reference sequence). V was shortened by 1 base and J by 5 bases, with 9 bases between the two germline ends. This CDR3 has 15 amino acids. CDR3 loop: CASSLVSPDNSPLHF. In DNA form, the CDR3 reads TGTGCCAGCAGCTTAGTGTCTCCCGATAATTCACCCCTCCACTTT.

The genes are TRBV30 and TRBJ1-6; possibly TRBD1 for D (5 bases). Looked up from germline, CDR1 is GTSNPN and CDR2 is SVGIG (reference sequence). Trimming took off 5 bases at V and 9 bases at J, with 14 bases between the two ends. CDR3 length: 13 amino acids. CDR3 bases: TGTGCCTGGGGGGACTTGGGCGGTTCACCCCTCCACTTT. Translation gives CAWGDLGGSPLHF.

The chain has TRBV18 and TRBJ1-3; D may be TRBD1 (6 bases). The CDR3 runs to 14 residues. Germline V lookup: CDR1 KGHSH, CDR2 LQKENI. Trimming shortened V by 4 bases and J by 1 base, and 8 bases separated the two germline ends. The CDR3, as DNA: TGTGCCAGCTCACGGGGGGCGTCTGGAAACACCATATATTTT. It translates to CASSRGASGNTIYF.

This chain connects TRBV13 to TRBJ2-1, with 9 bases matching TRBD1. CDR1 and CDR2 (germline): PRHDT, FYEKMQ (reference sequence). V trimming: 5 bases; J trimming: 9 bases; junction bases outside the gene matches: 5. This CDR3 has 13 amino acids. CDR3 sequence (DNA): TGTGCCAGCAGCGCGGACAGGGGTTTTGAGCAGTTCTTC. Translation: CASSADRGFEQFF.

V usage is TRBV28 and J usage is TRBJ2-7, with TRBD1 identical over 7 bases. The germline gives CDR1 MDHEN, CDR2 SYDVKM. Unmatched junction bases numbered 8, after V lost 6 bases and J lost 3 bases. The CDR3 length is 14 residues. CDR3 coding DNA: TGTGCCAGCAGGTTAAGGGACAGCCTCTACGAGCAGTACTTC. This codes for CASRLRDSLYEQYF.

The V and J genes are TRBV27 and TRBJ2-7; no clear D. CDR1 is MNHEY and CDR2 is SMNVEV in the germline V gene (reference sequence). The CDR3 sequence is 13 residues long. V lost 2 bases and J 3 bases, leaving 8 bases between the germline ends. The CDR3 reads CASSLSRNYEQYF. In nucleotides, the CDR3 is TGTGCCAGCAGTTTAAGTCGCAACTACGAGCAGTACTTC.

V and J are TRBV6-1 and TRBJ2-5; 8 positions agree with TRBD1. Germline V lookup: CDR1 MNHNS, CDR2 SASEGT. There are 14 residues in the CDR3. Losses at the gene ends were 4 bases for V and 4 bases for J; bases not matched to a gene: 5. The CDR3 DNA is TGTGCCAGCAGTGGGAACGACAGGGGAGAGACCCAGTACTTC. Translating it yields CASSGNDRGETQYF.

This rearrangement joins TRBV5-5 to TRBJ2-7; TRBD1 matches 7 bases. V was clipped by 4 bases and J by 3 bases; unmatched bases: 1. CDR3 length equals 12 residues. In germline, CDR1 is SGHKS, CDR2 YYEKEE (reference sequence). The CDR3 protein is CASSHRGYEQYF. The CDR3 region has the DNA TGTGCCAGCAGCCACAGGGGCTACGAGCAGTACTTC.

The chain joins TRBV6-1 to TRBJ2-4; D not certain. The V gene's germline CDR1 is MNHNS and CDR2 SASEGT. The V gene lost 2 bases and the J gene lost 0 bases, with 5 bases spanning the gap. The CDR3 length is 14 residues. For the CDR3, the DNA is TGTGCCAGCAGTGAAACTCTAGCCAAAAACATTCAGTACTTC. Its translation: CASSETLAKNIQYF.

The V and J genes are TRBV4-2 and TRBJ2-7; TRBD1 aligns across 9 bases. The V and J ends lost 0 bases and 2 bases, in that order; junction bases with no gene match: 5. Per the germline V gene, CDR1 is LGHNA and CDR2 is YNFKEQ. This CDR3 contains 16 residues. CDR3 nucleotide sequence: TGTGCCAGCAGCCAAGAGAGGGACAGGGCTACCTACGAGCAGTACTTC. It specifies CASSQERDRATYEQYF.

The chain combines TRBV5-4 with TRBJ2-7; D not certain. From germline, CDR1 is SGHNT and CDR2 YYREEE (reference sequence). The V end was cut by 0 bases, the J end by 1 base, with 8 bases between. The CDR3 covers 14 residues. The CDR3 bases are TGTGCCAGCAGCTTGGGGGATGCTTCCTACGAGCAGTACTTC. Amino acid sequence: CASSLGDASYEQYF.

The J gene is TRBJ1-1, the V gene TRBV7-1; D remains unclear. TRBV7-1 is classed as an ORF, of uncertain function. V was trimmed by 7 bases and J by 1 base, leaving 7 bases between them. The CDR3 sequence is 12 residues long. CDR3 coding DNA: TGTGCCAGCAAGCGTCAGAACACTGAAGCTTTCTTT. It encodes CASKRQNTEAFF.

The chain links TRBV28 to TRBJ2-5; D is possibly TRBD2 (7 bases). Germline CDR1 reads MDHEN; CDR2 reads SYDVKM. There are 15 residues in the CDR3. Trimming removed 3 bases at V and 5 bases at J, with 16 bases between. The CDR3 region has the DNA TGTGCCAGCAGTTTGAGGCGGGGGCGTGACGAGACCCAGTACTTC. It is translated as CASSLRRGRDETQYF. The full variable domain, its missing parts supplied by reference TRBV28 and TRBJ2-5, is DVKVTQSSRYLVKRTGEKVFLECVQDMDHENMFWYRQDPGLGLRLIYFSYDVKMKEKGDIPEGYSVSREKKERFSLILESASTNQTSMYLCASSLRRGRDETQYFGPGTRLLVL.

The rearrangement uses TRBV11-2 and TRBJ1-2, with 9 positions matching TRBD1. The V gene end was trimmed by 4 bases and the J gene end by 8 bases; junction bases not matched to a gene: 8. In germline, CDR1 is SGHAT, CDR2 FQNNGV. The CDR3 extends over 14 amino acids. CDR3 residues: CASSSIGTGKGYTF. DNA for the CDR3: TGTGCCAGCAGCTCGATCGGGACAGGGAAAGGCTACACCTTC.

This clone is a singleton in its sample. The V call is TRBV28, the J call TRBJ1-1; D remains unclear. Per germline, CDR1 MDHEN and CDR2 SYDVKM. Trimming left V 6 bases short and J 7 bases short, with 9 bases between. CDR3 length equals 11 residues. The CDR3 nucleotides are TGTGCCAGCAGATCCCGTGGTGAAGCTTTCTTT. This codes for CASRSRGEAFF.

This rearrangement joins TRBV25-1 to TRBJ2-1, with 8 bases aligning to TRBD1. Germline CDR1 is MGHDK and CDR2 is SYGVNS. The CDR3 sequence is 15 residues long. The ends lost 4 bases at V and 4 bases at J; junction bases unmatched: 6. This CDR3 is CASSVYRGTYNEQFF. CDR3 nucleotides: TGTGCCAGCAGTGTATACAGGGGGACTTACAATGAGCAGTTCTTC.

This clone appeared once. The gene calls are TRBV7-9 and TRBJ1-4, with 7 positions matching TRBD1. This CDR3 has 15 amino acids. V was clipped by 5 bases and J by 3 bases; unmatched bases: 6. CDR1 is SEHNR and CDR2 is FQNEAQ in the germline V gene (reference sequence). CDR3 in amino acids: CASSGSGTANEKLFF. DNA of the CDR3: TGTGCCAGCAGCGGTTCCGGGACAGCTAATGAAAAACTGTTTTTT.